Included here is one T cell receptor (beta chain) sequence, with context. This sample was taken from a study of blood T cell repertoires in COVID-19. Per the original methods: Counts of nucleated cells, estimated from reference gene primer amplification, were obtained. Clones were sequenced by immunoSEQ multiplex PCR, and TCRdb holds only the in-frame ones, with some missing. For V, J and clone size, that table is used; D and trimming come from the DNA. The sample records under 130,000 clones, 75% to 90% being singletons. The CDR3 length is 20 residues. The chain has TRBV21-1 and TRBJ1-3; the table's D call, TRBD1, was not checked against the DNA. TRBV21-1 corresponds to a pseudogene. The sequence was collected from an elderly woman with acute or convalescent COVID-19. Source material: peripheral blood. As DNA, the CDR3 is TGTGCCAGCAGCACTTCGGACAGGGGGCTTTTTTGGGTACATGAAAACACCATATATTTT. This gives the protein CASSTSDRGLFWVHENTIYF.